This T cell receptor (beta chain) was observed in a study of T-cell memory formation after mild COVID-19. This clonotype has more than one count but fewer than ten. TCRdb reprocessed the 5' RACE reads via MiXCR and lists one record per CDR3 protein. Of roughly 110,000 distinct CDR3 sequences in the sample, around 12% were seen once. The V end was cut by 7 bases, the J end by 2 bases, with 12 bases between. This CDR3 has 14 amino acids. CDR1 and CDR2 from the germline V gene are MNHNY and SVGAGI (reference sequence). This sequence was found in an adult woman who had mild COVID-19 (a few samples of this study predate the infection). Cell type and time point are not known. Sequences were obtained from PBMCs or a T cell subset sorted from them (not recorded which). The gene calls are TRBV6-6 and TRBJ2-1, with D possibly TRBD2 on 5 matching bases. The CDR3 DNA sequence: TGTGCCAGCATCTCTGAGGGTACCTACAATGAGCAGTTCTTC. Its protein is CASISEGTYNEQFF.